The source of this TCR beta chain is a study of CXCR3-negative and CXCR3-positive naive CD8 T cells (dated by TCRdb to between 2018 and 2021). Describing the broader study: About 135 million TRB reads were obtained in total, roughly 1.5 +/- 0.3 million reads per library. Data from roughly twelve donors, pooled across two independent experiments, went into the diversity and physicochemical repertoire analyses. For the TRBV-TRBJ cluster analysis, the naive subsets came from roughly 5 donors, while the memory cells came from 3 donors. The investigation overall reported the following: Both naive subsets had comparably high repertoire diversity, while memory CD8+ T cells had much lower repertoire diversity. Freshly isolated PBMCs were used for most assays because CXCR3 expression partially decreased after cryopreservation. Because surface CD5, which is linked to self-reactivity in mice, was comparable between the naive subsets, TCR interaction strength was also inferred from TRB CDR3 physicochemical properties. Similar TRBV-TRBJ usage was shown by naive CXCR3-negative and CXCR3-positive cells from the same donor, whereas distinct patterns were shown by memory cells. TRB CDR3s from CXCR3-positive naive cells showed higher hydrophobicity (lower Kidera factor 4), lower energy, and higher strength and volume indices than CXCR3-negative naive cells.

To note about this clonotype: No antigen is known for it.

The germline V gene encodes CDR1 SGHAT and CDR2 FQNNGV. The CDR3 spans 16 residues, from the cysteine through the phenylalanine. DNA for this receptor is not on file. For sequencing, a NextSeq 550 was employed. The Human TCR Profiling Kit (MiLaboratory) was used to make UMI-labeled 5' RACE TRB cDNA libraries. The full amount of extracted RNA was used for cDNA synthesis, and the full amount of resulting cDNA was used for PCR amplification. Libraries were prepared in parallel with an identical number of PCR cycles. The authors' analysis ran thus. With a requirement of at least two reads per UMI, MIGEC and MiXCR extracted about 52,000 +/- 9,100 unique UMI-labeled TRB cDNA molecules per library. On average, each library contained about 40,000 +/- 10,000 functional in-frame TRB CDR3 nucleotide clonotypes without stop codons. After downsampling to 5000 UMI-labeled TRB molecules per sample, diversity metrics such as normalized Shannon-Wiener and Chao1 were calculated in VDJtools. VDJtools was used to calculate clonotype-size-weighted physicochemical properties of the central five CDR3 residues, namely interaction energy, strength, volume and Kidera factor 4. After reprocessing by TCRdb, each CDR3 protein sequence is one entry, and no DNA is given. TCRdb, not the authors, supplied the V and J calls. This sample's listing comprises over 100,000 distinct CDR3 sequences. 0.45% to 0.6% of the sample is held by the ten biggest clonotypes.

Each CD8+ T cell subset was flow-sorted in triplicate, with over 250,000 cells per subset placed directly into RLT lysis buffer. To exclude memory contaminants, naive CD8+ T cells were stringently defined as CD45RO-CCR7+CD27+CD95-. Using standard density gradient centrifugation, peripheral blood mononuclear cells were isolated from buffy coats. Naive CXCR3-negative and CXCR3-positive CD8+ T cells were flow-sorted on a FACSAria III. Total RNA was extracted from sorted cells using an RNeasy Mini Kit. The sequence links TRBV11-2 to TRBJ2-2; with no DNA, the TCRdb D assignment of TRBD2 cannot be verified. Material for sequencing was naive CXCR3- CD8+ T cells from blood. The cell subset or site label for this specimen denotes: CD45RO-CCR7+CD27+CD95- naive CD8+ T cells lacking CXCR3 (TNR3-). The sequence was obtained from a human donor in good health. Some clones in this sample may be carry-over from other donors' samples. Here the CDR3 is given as CASSLGQREGLGELFF.